This T cell receptor (beta chain) was sequenced in a study of tumor and adjacent non-tumor tissue in lung cancer. This sample's RNA came from whole unsorted tissue. A modified ARM-PCR protocol with three rounds of nested PCR amplified TCRbeta. One entry per CDR3 protein results from TCRdb running MiXCR on the multiplex PCR reads. The data contain about 120,000 distinct CDR3 sequences, roughly 84% of them singletons. V lost 9 bases and J lost 5, with 23 bases in between. The germline CDR1 and CDR2 sequences are SGHRS and YFSETQ. This CDR3 is 15 amino acids long. This TCR derives from a man aged 65 to 79 with non-small cell lung cancer. The J gene is TRBJ1-1, the V gene TRBV5-1; possible D gene TRBD1, 6 bases. The source material was lung tumor tissue. The CDR3 loop is CAIGAGVGVTTEAFF. The CDR3 nucleotides read TGCGCCATCGGGGCAGGGGTAGGTGTAACGACTGAAGCTTTCTTT.